This passage covers 17 T cell receptor beta chains from one sample sequenced in a study of OX40 agonist ivuxolimab in advanced cancers. Sequencing was performed with immunoSEQ multiplex PCR; in TCRdb, only in-frame clones are kept and a portion is missing. Seen here are 75,000 to 100,000 clones, about four fifths observed once, and the top ten hold approximately 5%. This specimen consisted of CD4+ or CD8+ T cells sorted from blood, obtained in a trial of the OX40 agonist ivuxolimab. The receptors come from an adult with an advanced solid tumor such as melanoma, head and neck, liver or kidney cancer.

V is TRBV7-9 and J is TRBJ2-7; a possible D gene is TRBD1 (5 bases). The V gene's germline CDR1 is SEHNR and CDR2 FQNEAQ (reference sequence). Trimming cost V 4 bases and J 6 bases, with 13 bases left between them. The CDR3 is 13 residues long. The CDR3 coding sequence is TGTGCCAGCAGCTCCTCCCAGCAGGGCGAGCAGTACTTC. Amino acid sequence: CASSSSQQGEQYF. The whole variable domain, remainder taken from reference TRBV7-9 and TRBJ2-7, is DTGVSQNPRHKITKRGQNVTFRCDPISEHNRLYWYRQTLGQGPEFLTYFQNEAQLEKSRLLSDRFSAERPKGSFSTLEIQRTEQGDSAMYLCASSSSQQGEQYFGPGTRLTVT.

The V gene is TRBV5-1, the J gene TRBJ2-2; weak D call: TRBD1 (5 bases). Trimming left V 4 bases short and J 5 bases short, with 18 bases between. Per germline, CDR1 SGHRS and CDR2 YFSETQ. The CDR3 spans 16 residues. As DNA, the CDR3 is TGCGCCAGCAGCCTGGACGGTAGGGGAAGAACCGGGGAGCTGTTTTTT. This sequence encodes CASSLDGRGRTGELFF.

This clone was seen only once. The CDR3 DNA reads as TGTGCCAGCAGCTTAGTAGACAGGGTCGGGGAGCTGTTTTTT. Translation: CASSLVDRVGELFF. V and J are TRBV7-2 and TRBJ2-2; 7 bases fit TRBD1. The CDR3 runs 14 residues. Germline V gene sequence: CDR1 SGHTA, CDR2 FQGNSA. J gave up 7 bases and V 1 base, and 3 bases lay outside the gene matches.

The rearrangement joins TRBV5-6 to TRBJ2-2; D gene unclear. The CDR3 spans 15 residues. CDR1 and CDR2 (germline): SGHDT, YYEEEE. V dropped 2 bases and J dropped 6 bases, with 14 bases sitting between them. Written as DNA, the CDR3 is TGTGCCAGCAGCTTAAGGCAGTCCGGGCCCGGGGAGCTGTTTTTT. Residues: CASSLRQSGPGELFF. The full variable domain, rest sourced from reference TRBV5-6 and TRBJ2-2, is DAGVTQSPTHLIKTRGQQVTLRCSPKSGHDTVSWYQQALGQGPQFIFQYYEEEERQRGNFPDRFSGHQFPNYSSELNVNALLLGDSALYLCASSLRQSGPGELFFGEGSRLTVL.

In its sample, this clone was seen once. The chain is built from TRBV7-2 and TRBJ2-1; 10 nucleotides agree with TRBD2. The germline gives CDR1 SGHTA, CDR2 FQGNSA. This CDR3 has 16 residues. With 5 bases clipped from V and 6 bases from J, the junction kept 10 bases outside the gene matches. Written as DNA, the CDR3 is TGTGCCAGCAGCGCACCCGGACTAGCGGTCCTCAATGAGCAGTTCTTC. Translated: CASSAPGLAVLNEQFF.

This clone was counted a single time. The chain couples TRBV5-1 to TRBJ2-5; no definite D call. CDR1 is SGHRS and CDR2 is YFSETQ in the germline V gene. The CDR3 has 15 residues. The V gene lost 0 bases and the J gene lost 4 bases, with 13 bases spanning the gap. The CDR3 spells CASSLVPSNGETQYF. The CDR3 DNA follows: TGCGCCAGCAGCTTGGTCCCCTCGAATGGAGAGACCCAGTACTTC.

This clone was counted a single time. The rearrangement joins TRBV10-3 to TRBJ2-7, with 8 positions matching TRBD2. The CDR3 has 14 amino acids. The J segment lost 3 bases and the V segment lost 5 bases, leaving 6 bases of the junction unmatched. Looked up from germline, CDR1 is ENHRY and CDR2 is SYGVKD. CDR3: CAISSSGINYEQYF. As DNA, the CDR3 is TGTGCCATCAGTAGTAGCGGGATAAACTACGAGCAGTACTTC.

The V call is TRBV5-6, the J call TRBJ2-5; TRBD2 matches 12 bases. Germline lookup yields CDR1 SGHDT and CDR2 YYEEEE. V dropped 6 bases and J dropped 0; count of bases not matched to a gene: 3. The CDR3 covers 15 residues. CDR3 in DNA: TGTGCCAGCATACTAGCGGGGGGATACCAAGAGACCCAGTACTTC. It yields the protein CASILAGGYQETQYF.

V and J are TRBV4-2 and TRBJ2-7, with TRBD2 identical over 10 bases. The CDR3 is 15 amino acids. J was trimmed by 4 bases and V by 0 bases; bases with no gene match: 3. CDR1 and CDR2 from the germline V gene are LGHNA and YNFKEQ. The CDR3 sequence: CASSQELAGVYEQYF. CDR3 coding DNA: TGTGCCAGCAGCCAAGAGCTAGCGGGAGTATACGAGCAGTACTTC.

The CDR3 spells CASSDRDRGNEQFF. The CDR3 DNA reads TGTGCCAGCAGCGACCGGGACAGGGGCAATGAGCAGTTCTTC. The V call is TRBV5-8, the J call TRBJ2-1, with 10 bases lining up with TRBD1. Per germline, CDR1 SGHTS and CDR2 YDEGEE. V lost 4 bases to trimming and J lost 6 bases; unmatched junction nucleotides: 4. The CDR3 sequence is 14 residues long.

This sequence joins TRBV11-2 and TRBJ1-1, with unresolved D. V was trimmed by 0 bases and J by 7 bases, leaving 9 bases between them. This CDR3 region has 13 residues. Germline V lookup: CDR1 SGHAT, CDR2 FQNNGV. The CDR3 DNA reads TGTGCCAGCAGCTTAGATAGGACCGGTGAAGCTTTCTTT. This sequence encodes CASSLDRTGEAFF.

This clone has a handful of counts. The chain's CDR3 is CASSLQRGAVDTQYF. CDR3 nucleotides: TGCGCCAGCAGCCTCCAACGGGGGGCCGTAGATACGCAGTATTTT. The J gene is TRBJ2-3, the V gene TRBV4-3; TRBD2 is a possible D gene (7 bases). Per germline, CDR1 LGHNA and CDR2 YSLEER. Trimming cost V 4 bases and J 5 bases, with 16 bases left between them. CDR3 length: 15 residues.

The genes are TRBV15 and TRBJ1-2, with TRBD1 matching 7 bases. V dropped 0 bases and J dropped 4; count of bases not matched to a gene: 8. The CDR3 consists of 16 residues. Germline CDR1 reads LNHNV; CDR2 reads YYDKDF (reference sequence). In DNA, the CDR3 is TGTGCCACCAGCAGAGAAGTTGGACAGGCCCTCTATGGCTACACCTTC. Protein product: CATSREVGQALYGYTF.

The chain links TRBV19 to TRBJ2-7, with 9 bases fitting TRBD2. The CDR3 is made up of 13 amino acids. Germline V lookup: CDR1 LNHDA, CDR2 SQIVND (reference sequence). Trimming took 3 bases from V and 7 from J; bases not matched to a gene: 4. The CDR3 sequence is CASSITSGSEQYF. In nucleotides, the CDR3 is TGTGCCAGTAGTATTACTAGCGGGTCGGAGCAGTACTTC.

The CDR3 bases are TGTGCCAGCAGCTTGCAGGCTAGCGGGGGGTCAATCCCTTACGAGCAGTACTTC. Its protein product is CASSLQASGGSIPYEQYF. The gene calls are TRBV5-5 and TRBJ2-7, with 11 bases aligning to TRBD2. The CDR3 runs to 18 residues. J gave up 4 bases and V 1 base, and 13 bases lay outside the gene matches. Germline CDR1 SGHKS, CDR2 YYEKEE (reference sequence).

The chain recombines TRBV6-4 with TRBJ1-1; TRBD1 might be the D (6 bases). The CDR3 length is 15 residues. Trimming pared 6 bases from V and 1 base from J, leaving 15 bases between. Germline V lookup: CDR1 MRHNA, CDR2 SNTAGT. The CDR3 region has the DNA TGTGCCAGCAGCCGGCTTGGACAGACGAACACTGAAGCTTTCTTT. This codes for CASSRLGQTNTEAFF.

The rearrangement links TRBV5-1 to TRBJ2-2; D remains unclear. The V and J ends lost 0 bases and 8 bases respectively, with 5 bases between them. CDR1 SGHRS and CDR2 YFSETQ come from the germline V gene. There are 12 residues in the CDR3. This CDR3 is CASSLAQGELFF. Written as DNA, the CDR3 is TGCGCCAGCAGCTTGGCCCAAGGGGAGCTGTTTTTT.